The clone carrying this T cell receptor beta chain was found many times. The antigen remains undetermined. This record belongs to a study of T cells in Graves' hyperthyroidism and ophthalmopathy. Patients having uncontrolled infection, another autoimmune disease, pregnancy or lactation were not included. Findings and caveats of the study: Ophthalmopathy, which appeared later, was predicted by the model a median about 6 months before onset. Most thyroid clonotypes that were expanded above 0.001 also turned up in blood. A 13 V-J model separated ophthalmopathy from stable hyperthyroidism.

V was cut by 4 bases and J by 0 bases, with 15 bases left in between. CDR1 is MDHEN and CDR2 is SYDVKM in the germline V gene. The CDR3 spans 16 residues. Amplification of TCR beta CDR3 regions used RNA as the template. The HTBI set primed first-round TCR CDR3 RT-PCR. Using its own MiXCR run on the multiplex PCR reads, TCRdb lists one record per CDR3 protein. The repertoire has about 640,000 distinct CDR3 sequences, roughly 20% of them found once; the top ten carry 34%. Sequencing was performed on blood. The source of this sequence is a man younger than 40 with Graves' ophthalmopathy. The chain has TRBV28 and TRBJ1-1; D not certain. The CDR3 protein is CASSSPPRGMNTEAFF. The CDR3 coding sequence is TGTGCCAGCAGTTCCCCCCCCCGGGGAATGAACACTGAAGCTTTCTTT.